The rows below give T cell receptor beta chains drawn from one sample of a study of CD8 T cells in ankylosing spondylitis. TCRdb re-analysed the 5' RACE reads in MiXCR, keeping a single row per CDR3 protein. The repertoire holds 200,000 to 250,000 distinct CDR3 sequences, with roughly a third as singletons. Sequenced sample: blood, either unsorted or a sorted T cell fraction (not recorded which). Every receptor here comes from a male donor with ankylosing spondylitis or in good health (not recorded which). Each CDR3 is given with its conserved first and last residue. The D gene is left open where the match is weak. Expanded clones get a size class; other rows say once, few or many, or leave the size out.

D gene: NA
J gene: TRBJ1-6
V gene: TRBV6-5
clone size: NA
CDR3 DNA: TGTGCCAGCAGTTACGAAGGGGCAGGTCGTTTGAGGACCCTCCACTTT
CDR3 protein: CASSYEGAGRLRTLHF

D gene: NA
J gene: TRBJ1-1
V gene: TRBV10-3
clone size: few
CDR3 DNA: TGTGCCATCAGTGAGCAAGGTGTGGGGCAGGAAGAAGCTTTCTTT
CDR3 protein: CAISEQGVGQEEAFF

D gene: TRBD2
J gene: TRBJ2-5
V gene: TRBV7-7
clone size: NA
CDR3 DNA: TGTGCTAGCGCCGGACTAGCGGGCATAGAGACCCAGTACTTC
CDR3 protein: CASAGLAGIETQYF

D gene: NA
J gene: TRBJ1-5
V gene: TRBV20-1
clone size: NA
CDR3 DNA: TGCAGTGCTAGATCGACAGATTCTCAGCCCCAGCATTTT
CDR3 protein: CSARSTDSQPQHF

D gene: NA
J gene: TRBJ1-5
V gene: TRBV12-3/TRBV12-4
clone size: NA
CDR3 DNA: TGTGCCAGCAGGCCCCGCACGCAGCCCCAGCATTTT
CDR3 protein: CASRPRTQPQHF

D gene: NA
J gene: TRBJ2-1
V gene: TRBV5-1
clone size: NA
CDR3 DNA: TGCGCCAGCAGCTTTGAACTTCCACACAATGAGCAGTTCTTC
CDR3 protein: CASSFELPHNEQFF

D gene: TRBD1
J gene: TRBJ1-1
V gene: TRBV7-8
clone size: NA
CDR3 DNA: TGTGCCAGCAGCGACAGGGTTGTGTACACTGAAGCTTTCTTT
CDR3 protein: CASSDRVVYTEAFF

D gene: TRBD1
J gene: TRBJ2-1
V gene: TRBV6-1
clone size: NA
CDR3 DNA: TGTGCCAGCAGTCCCCCGGGACAGGGGACCTACAATGAGCAGTTCTTC
CDR3 protein: CASSPPGQGTYNEQFF

D gene: TRBD2
J gene: TRBJ2-7
V gene: TRBV6-1
clone size: NA
CDR3 DNA: TGTGCCAGCCGAACTGGGACTAGCGGAACCTACGAGCAGTACTTC
CDR3 protein: CASRTGTSGTYEQYF

D gene: TRBD1
J gene: TRBJ2-7
V gene: TRBV15
clone size: once
CDR3 DNA: TGTGCCACCAGCAGAACCGGGACAGGGGGGTACGAGCAGTACTTC
CDR3 protein: CATSRTGTGGYEQYF

D gene: NA
J gene: TRBJ2-7
V gene: TRBV5-5
clone size: NA
CDR3 DNA: TGTGCCAGCAGCTTGTGGGGGGACACCGAGTCCTACGAGCAGTACTTC
CDR3 protein: CASSLWGDTESYEQYF

D gene: TRBD1
J gene: TRBJ2-7
V gene: TRBV24-1
clone size: NA
CDR3 DNA: TGTGCCACCAGTGATCCGGGACAGGGGGACACCTACGAGCAGTACTTC
CDR3 protein: CATSDPGQGDTYEQYF

D gene: TRBD1
J gene: TRBJ2-1
V gene: TRBV20-1
clone size: few
CDR3 DNA: TGCAGTGCTGACGACAGGGGGTCCGATGAGCAGTTCTTC
CDR3 protein: CSADDRGSDEQFF

D gene: NA
J gene: TRBJ2-6
V gene: TRBV10-3
clone size: few
CDR3 DNA: TGTGCCATCAGTGGACCACGGAGCTCTGGGGCCAACGTCCTGACTTTC
CDR3 protein: CAISGPRSSGANVLTF

D gene: NA
J gene: TRBJ2-7
V gene: TRBV27
clone size: NA
CDR3 DNA: TGTGCCAGCAGTTCAGTCGGGGCGTTCGACGAGCAGTACTTC
CDR3 protein: CASSSVGAFDEQYF

D gene: NA
J gene: TRBJ2-7
V gene: TRBV7-8
clone size: NA
CDR3 DNA: TGTGCCAGCAGCTTATGGGGAGAGCAGTACTTC
CDR3 protein: CASSLWGEQYF

D gene: NA
J gene: TRBJ2-7
V gene: TRBV3-1
clone size: NA
CDR3 DNA: TGTGCCAGCAGCCAAGTTCGCCACGAGCAGTACTTC
CDR3 protein: CASSQVRHEQYF

D gene: TRBD2
J gene: TRBJ2-5
V gene: TRBV3-1
clone size: NA
CDR3 DNA: TGTGCCAGCAGCCCCCGGACTAGCGGGCTGCAAGAGACCCAGTACTTC
CDR3 protein: CASSPRTSGLQETQYF